This T cell receptor beta chain was recorded in a study of blood T cell repertoires in COVID-19. Study at large: The United States, Italy and Spain provided the acute and convalescent COVID-19 samples.

CDR3 length: 16 residues. V was pared by 2 bases and J by 3 bases, with 8 bases of the junction left unmatched. The germline CDR1 and CDR2 sequences are LGHNA and YNFKEQ. Here immunoSEQ multiplex PCR was the method, and the copy in TCRdb shows in-frame clones only, minus some. The sample gives 98,000 or so clones, about nine tenths of which show up once; roughly 5% is in the top ten. The receptor's source is a man aged 55 to 69 with COVID-19, enrolled during active disease. Material for sequencing was peripheral blood. This rearrangement joins TRBV4-2 to TRBJ2-3; 7 bases map to TRBD2. This CDR3 reads CASSQNTGGVTDTQYF. DNA for the CDR3: TGTGCCAGCAGCCAAAACACGGGAGGAGTGACAGATACGCAGTATTTT.